This is a list of T cell receptor beta chains from one sample in a study of shared clonotypes between healthy human individuals. Profiled with immunoSEQ multiplex PCR; TCRdb holds only in-frame clones, not every one. The sample consists of about 1.1 million clones, around 82% of them appearing once. Sequenced: memory CD4+ T cells from PBMCs. These receptors were obtained from a man between 18 and 29 years old in good health. Some clones in this sample may be carry-over from other donors' samples. The CDR3 runs from the conserved cysteine through the conserved F or W. Each record gives: clone size, J gene, CDR3 length, V gene, D gene, CDR3 DNA, CDR3 protein. D genes are given only for firm matches. Clone size, where shown, is once, few, many, or a class for clones that have expanded.

many	TRBJ1-2	18	TRBV28	TRBD1	TGTGCCAGCGGATCCAAAACCAGGGTGGGACAGGGACACTATGGCTACACCTTC	CASGSKTRVGQGHYGYTF
NA	TRBJ2-7	14	TRBV7-9	TRBD1	TGTGCCAGCAGCTTGGGGACAGGGGAGCCCGAGCAGTACTTC	CASSLGTGEPEQYF
NA	TRBJ1-2	12	TRBV28	NA	TGTGCCAGCACGAACAGATACTATGGCTACACCTTC	CASTNRYYGYTF
NA	TRBJ2-1	11	TRBV28	NA	TGTGCCAGCAGTGCCAACAATGAGCAGTTCTTC	CASSANNEQFF
NA	TRBJ1-2	14	TRBV7-3	NA	TGTGCCAGCAGCCAAGACGGATTACTTGGCGGCTACACCTTC	CASSQDGLLGGYTF
few	TRBJ2-3	14	TRBV7-3	NA	TGTGCCAGCAGCTTATCGTATGGCTTAGATACGCAGTATTTT	CASSLSYGLDTQYF
NA	TRBJ2-2	15	TRBV10-3	TRBD2	TGTGCCATCAGTGGGGCCGGGAGGGAAACCGGGGAGCTGTTTTTT	CAISGAGRETGELFF
NA	TRBJ2-7	15	TRBV5-5	TRBD1	TGTGCCAGCAGCCCGACGGGACAGTTAATCCACGAGCAGTACTTC	CASSPTGQLIHEQYF
few	TRBJ1-5	17	TRBV19	NA	TGTGCCAGTAGTATATGGCTCGGGGGGGCGGGCAATCAGCCCCAGCATTTT	CASSIWLGGAGNQPQHF
few	TRBJ1-1	13	TRBV10-3	NA	TGTGCCATCCAGGGTTTGCGGGACACTGAAGCTTTCTTT	CAIQGLRDTEAFF
few	TRBJ1-2	14	TRBV18	NA	TGTGCCAGCTCACCAGGGCAGGGGACCTATGGCTACACCTTC	CASSPGQGTYGYTF
NA	TRBJ2-1	15	TRBV7-9	TRBD2	TGTGCCAGCAGCCGACTAGCGGGAGGGGATCGTGAGCAGTTCTTC	CASSRLAGGDREQFF
NA	TRBJ2-1	13	TRBV11-2	NA	TGTGCCAGCAGCTTGGCGCCATGGAATGAGCAGTTCTTC	CASSLAPWNEQFF
NA	TRBJ2-3	15	TRBV12-5	NA	TGTGCTAGTGGGCAGGGGTGGAGAAGCACAGATACGCAGTATTTT	CASGQGWRSTDTQYF
few	TRBJ1-1	13	TRBV30	TRBD1	TGTGCCTGGGGGGACAGGGTTTTAACTGAAGCTTTCTTT	CAWGDRVLTEAFF
NA	TRBJ2-3	18	TRBV7-2	TRBD2	TGTGCCAGCAGCCCCGGGACTAGCGGGAGGGCCGTATCAGATACGCAGTATTTT	CASSPGTSGRAVSDTQYF
NA	TRBJ1-1	14	TRBV5-1	NA	TGCGCCAGCAGCCCTTTTTCAGGGCGCCCTGAAGCTTTCTTT	CASSPFSGRPEAFF
NA	TRBJ2-2	16	TRBV18	NA	TGTGCCAGCTCACCATCAGTAGGGTTCGGGACCGGGGAGCTGTTTTTT	CASSPSVGFGTGELFF
few	TRBJ1-1	14	TRBV7-9	NA	TGTGCCAGCAGCTTAGGGGGCGCGAACACTGAAGCTTTCTTT	CASSLGGANTEAFF
NA	TRBJ2-3	14	TRBV5-4	NA	TGTGCCAGCAGCCCCCAACAGGGCACAGATACGCAGTATTTT	CASSPQQGTDTQYF
NA	TRBJ2-7	14	TRBV28	NA	TGTGCCAGCAGTCTGGGTGGGAGGCTTTACGAGCAGTACTTC	CASSLGGRLYEQYF
NA	TRBJ2-3	15	TRBV29-1	TRBD2	TGCAGCGTTCCCACAACTAGCGGAGTCACAGATACGCAGTATTTT	CSVPTTSGVTDTQYF
NA	TRBJ2-5	15	TRBV4-1	NA	TGCGCCAGCAGCCCCAACCGACTGTACCAAGAGACCCAGTACTTC	CASSPNRLYQETQYF
NA	TRBJ2-2	21	TRBV28	NA	TGTGCCAGCAGTCCGACAGTTATCAGACTACCCACCAAGTCAAACACCGGGGAGCTGTTTTTT	CASSPTVIRLPTKSNTGELFF
NA	TRBJ1-4	15	TRBV7-9	NA	TGTGCCAGCAGCTTAGCGCAGGGGTCTAATGAAAAACTGTTTTTT	CASSLAQGSNEKLFF
NA	TRBJ1-1	12	TRBV5-5	NA	TGTGCCAGCAGCCTCGACTTCACTGAAGCTTTCTTT	CASSLDFTEAFF
NA	TRBJ2-5	12	TRBV11-3	NA	TGTGCCAGCAGTCTGGGCCCGGGCACCCAGTACTTC	CASSLGPGTQYF